This TCR beta chain was identified in a study of T cell clonality in common variable immunodeficiency. Germline CDR1 is LNHDA and CDR2 is SQIVND (reference sequence). V was clipped by 7 bases and J by 7 bases; unmatched bases: 9. The length of the CDR3 is 15 residues. Profiling relied on immunoSEQ multiplex PCR, and the TCRdb table lists in-frame clones only, not all of them. Observed in the sample are about 16,000 clones, none of them singletons. General study results and limits: In common variable immunodeficiency, TCR beta chains reportedly carried fewer deletions and N-nucleotide insertions.

With regard to this clone: The target antigen is unknown. The read is 3 residues too short to cover the CDR3 end, so that end is filled in from the germline J gene.

This receptor was taken from a human donor with common variable immunodeficiency. Sequencing was carried out using peripheral blood mononuclear cells. The chain joins TRBV19 to TRBJ2-1; TRBD2 matches at 11 bases. The CDR3 bases that were read are TGTGCCAGTAAGGGAATAGCGGGGGGGGATAATGAG. Its protein is CASKGIAGGDNE. The whole CDR3 sequence is CASKGIAGGDNEQFF.